This T cell receptor (beta chain) was observed in a study of CD8 T cells in ankylosing spondylitis. General study results and limits: Several highly homologous variants made up a TCR beta motif, and this motif appeared characteristic of ankylosing spondylitis blood. Peripheral blood samples showed relatively rare disease-linked clones, and these clones were CD8+. In the blood and synovial fluid of reactive arthritis, some motif variants had been previously reported.

The CDR3 spans 13 residues. CDR1 and CDR2 (germline): MNHEY, SMNVEV (reference sequence). A remark on this clonotype: Its antigen is unidentified. Germline is not matched at one junction end, which may reflect a read error.

Scientists made TCR beta libraries using quantitative 5'-RACE with molecular barcodes. TCRdb re-called the 5' RACE reads with MiXCR, one entry per CDR3 protein. The data show approximately 140,000 distinct CDR3 sequences, approximately 44% seen once. Sequencing used synovial fluid, either unsorted or a sorted T cell fraction (not recorded which). The sequence derives from a male donor with ankylosing spondylitis. The chain joins TRBV27 to TRBJ2-1; 7 nucleotides match TRBD2. This CDR3 is CASSPLGTIELFF. CDR3 DNA sequence: TGTGCCAGCAGTCCCCTCGGGACTATCGAGCTGTTCTTC.